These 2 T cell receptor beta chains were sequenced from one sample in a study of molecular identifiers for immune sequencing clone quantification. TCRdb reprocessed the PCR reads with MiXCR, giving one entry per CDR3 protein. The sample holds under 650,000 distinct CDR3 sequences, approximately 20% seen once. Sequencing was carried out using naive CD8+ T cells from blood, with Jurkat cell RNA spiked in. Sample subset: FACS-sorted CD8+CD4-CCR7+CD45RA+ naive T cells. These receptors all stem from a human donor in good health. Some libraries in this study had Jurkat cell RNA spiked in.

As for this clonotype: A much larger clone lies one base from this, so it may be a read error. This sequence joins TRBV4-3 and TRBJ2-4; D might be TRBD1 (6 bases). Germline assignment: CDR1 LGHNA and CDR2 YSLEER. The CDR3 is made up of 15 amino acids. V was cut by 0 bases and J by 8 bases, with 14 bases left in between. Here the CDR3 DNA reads TGCGCCAGCAGCCAAGATATCAGGACAGAAGACATTCAGTACTTC. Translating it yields CASSQDIRTEDIQYF.

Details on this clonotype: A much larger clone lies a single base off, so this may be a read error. The CDR3, as DNA: TGTGCCACCGGGATCGGGGGTGCCTACGAGCAGTACTTC. It encodes CATGIGGAYEQYF. This rearrangement joins TRBV6-6 to TRBJ2-7; D is perhaps TRBD2 (6 bases). Germline lookup yields CDR1 MNHNY and CDR2 SVGAGI (reference sequence). Trimming removed 10 bases from V and 2 bases from J, with 15 bases in between. This CDR3 comprises 13 residues.